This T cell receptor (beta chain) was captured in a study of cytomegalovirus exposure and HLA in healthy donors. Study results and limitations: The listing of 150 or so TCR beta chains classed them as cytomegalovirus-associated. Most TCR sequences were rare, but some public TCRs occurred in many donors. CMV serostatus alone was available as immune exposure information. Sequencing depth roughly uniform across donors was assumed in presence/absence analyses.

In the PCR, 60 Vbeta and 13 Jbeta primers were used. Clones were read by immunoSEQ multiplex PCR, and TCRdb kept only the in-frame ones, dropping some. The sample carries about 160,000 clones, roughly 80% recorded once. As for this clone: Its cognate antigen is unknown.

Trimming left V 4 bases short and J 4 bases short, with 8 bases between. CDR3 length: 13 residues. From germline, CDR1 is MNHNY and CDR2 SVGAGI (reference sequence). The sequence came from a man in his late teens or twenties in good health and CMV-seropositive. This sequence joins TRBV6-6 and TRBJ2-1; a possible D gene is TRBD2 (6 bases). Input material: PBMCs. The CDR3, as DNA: TGTGCCAGCAGTTGGCGGGGATACAATGAGCAGTTCTTC. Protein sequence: CASSWRGYNEQFF.